Below, 3 T cell receptor beta chains from the same sample are listed, as sequenced in a study of response to subunit inactivated influenza vaccine. TCRdb passed the RT-PCR reads through MiXCR, listing each CDR3 protein once. The data show approximately 700,000 distinct CDR3 sequences, roughly 14% seen once. This material consisted of PBMCs from blood, taken approximately 15 days before vaccination. The receptors derive from a man aged 50 to 59 who received an inactivated influenza vaccine.

This clonotype was detected only a few times. The genes are TRBV12-3 or TRBV12-4 and TRBJ2-7, with D perhaps matching TRBD2 (6 bases). The length of the CDR3 is 12 residues. Deletions cut 5 bases from V and 6 bases from J, with 11 bases between. The CDR3: CASSRGTGEQYF. DNA for the CDR3: TGTGCCAGCAGTCGCGGGACGGGCGAGCAGTACTTC.

This clonotype was observed a handful of times. J is TRBJ2-7 and V is TRBV20-1; 14 bases are shared with TRBD2. The germline V gene has CDR1 DFQATT and CDR2 SNEGSKA (reference sequence). CDR3 size: 16 residues. Unmatched junction bases numbered 8, after V lost 6 bases and J lost 1 base. The DNA for the CDR3 is TGCAGTGCGAAGACTAGCGGGGGGGCCCGATCCTACGAGCAGTACTTC. Its translation is CSAKTSGGARSYEQYF.

This clonotype was detected only a few times. A read error may account for a junction end that differs from germline. The J gene is TRBJ2-6, the V gene TRBV5-1; D not resolved. There are 15 residues in the CDR3. Germline V gene data show CDR1 as SGHRS and CDR2 as YFSETQ. CDR3 sequence reads: CASSRSGSGANVLTF. The CDR3 coding sequence is TGCGCCAGCAGCCGGTCGGGCTCTGGAGCCAACGTCCTGACTTTC.